Below, 28 T cell receptor beta chains from the same sample are listed, as sequenced in a study of blood T cell repertoires in COVID-19. Using immunoSEQ multiplex PCR, the repertoire was profiled, and TCRdb retains in-frame clones only, with some absent. The profile covers under 200,000 clones, with under 90% appearing a single time and 15% to 20% taken by the ten largest. Sequencing was done on a sample of PBMCs or T cells enriched from blood (not recorded which). All receptors derive from a man aged 55 to 70 who had recovered from COVID-19.

This sequence joins TRBV7-9 and TRBJ2-1; 16 nucleotides agree with TRBD2. Per the germline V gene, CDR1 is SEHNR and CDR2 is FQNEAQ (reference sequence). V lost 3 bases and J lost 1; bases outside the gene matches: 0. The CDR3 spans 17 residues. As DNA, the CDR3 is TGTGCCAGCAGCTTGGGACTAGCGGGGGGGTCCTACAATGAGCAGTTCTTC. This codes for CASSLGLAGGSYNEQFF.

This clone was seen once. The V and J genes are TRBV28 and TRBJ2-7, with 9 nucleotides matching TRBD1. The length of the CDR3 is 15 residues. The J segment lost 5 bases and the V segment lost 4 bases, leaving 9 bases of the junction unmatched. Germline V gene sequence: CDR1 MDHEN, CDR2 SYDVKM. The CDR3 DNA is TGTGCCAGCAGTTCCCCCGGACAGGGGACGAACGAGCAGTACTTC. Its translation is CASSSPGQGTNEQYF.

This clone was seen more than once but under ten times. CDR3 region: CASSRRSTENTEAFF. The CDR3, as DNA: TGTGCCAGCTCACGGAGGAGCACGGAGAACACTGAAGCTTTCTTT. The chain is built from TRBV18 and TRBJ1-1; D is uncertain. Germline CDR1 is KGHSH and CDR2 is LQKENI. The CDR3 is 15 amino acids. The V and J ends lost 4 bases and 1 base respectively, with 13 bases between them.

CDR3 protein: CATSPRESGLQETQYF. The CDR3 DNA sequence: TGTGCCACCAGCCCTAGGGAGTCAGGCCTCCAAGAGACCCAGTACTTC. This sequence joins TRBV15 and TRBJ2-5; D is possibly TRBD2 (5 bases). CDR1 is LNHNV and CDR2 is YYDKDF in the germline V gene (reference sequence). V was trimmed by 5 bases and J by 1 base, leaving 17 bases between them. This CDR3 is 16 amino acids long.

A few counts support this clone. The CDR3 reads CASSLSGGRNSPLHF. The CDR3 nucleotides are TGTGCCAGCAGTTTATCCGGGGGAAGAAATTCACCCCTCCACTTT. This rearrangement joins TRBV28 to TRBJ1-6; tentative D call: TRBD1 (5 bases). The CDR3 is made up of 15 amino acids. Germline values: CDR1 MDHEN, CDR2 SYDVKM. Deletions cut 1 base from V and 7 bases from J, with 11 bases between.

The chain uses TRBV2 and TRBJ2-7, with 8 bases fitting TRBD1. CDR3 length equals 15 residues. Trimming cost V 2 bases and J 4 bases; bases outside gene matches: 7. Germline CDR1 and CDR2: SNHLY and FYNNEI. In nucleotides, the CDR3 is TGTGCCAGCAGTGAAACAGGGGGAGTAATATACGAGCAGTACTTC. Translating gives CASSETGGVIYEQYF.

V gene TRBV30 combines with J gene TRBJ1-5; the match to TRBD1 covers 9 bases. The CDR3 loop spans 13 amino acids. Per germline, CDR1 GTSNPN and CDR2 SVGIG (reference sequence). Trimming at V came to 6 bases and at J to 1 base, leaving 1 base not matched to a gene. This CDR3 is CACGTGSNQPQHF. The CDR3 bases are TGTGCCTGCGGGACAGGGAGCAATCAGCCCCAGCATTTT.

The chain joins TRBV5-6 to TRBJ2-7; the match to TRBD1 covers 11 bases. Germline V gene sequence: CDR1 SGHDT, CDR2 YYEEEE. The V gene end was trimmed by 3 bases and the J gene end by 3 bases; junction bases not matched to a gene: 8. CDR3 length equals 16 residues. CDR3 sequence reads: CASSYGQGANLYEQYF. As DNA, the CDR3 is TGTGCCAGCAGCTACGGACAGGGGGCGAACCTCTACGAGCAGTACTTC.

The CDR3 loop reads CASSLVDLHRFF. As DNA, the CDR3 is TGTGCCAGCAGTTTAGTTGACCTGCACAGGTTTTTT. The rearrangement uses TRBV12-3 or TRBV12-4 and TRBJ1-4; D is uncertain. The CDR3 is made up of 12 amino acids. V was clipped by 1 base and J by 16 bases, with 13 bases between them.

The V call is TRBV19, the J call TRBJ2-3; TRBD1 is a possible D gene (6 bases). The length of the CDR3 is 18 residues. Deletions cut 0 bases from V and 8 bases from J, with 24 bases between. CDR1 and CDR2 from the germline V gene are LNHDA and SQIVND (reference sequence). The CDR3, as DNA: TGTGCCAGTAGTATAGATCCCTGGGCGGCAGGGGTCGCAGTTACGCAGTATTTT. It encodes CASSIDPWAAGVAVTQYF.

The CDR3 region is CASSLALTSGASYNEQFF. In nucleotides, the CDR3 is TGTGCCAGCAGCTTAGCCCTGACTAGCGGTGCTTCCTACAATGAGCAGTTCTTC. This chain uses TRBV7-6 with TRBJ2-1; 9 bases line up with TRBD2. V lost 0 bases to trimming and J lost 1 base; unmatched junction nucleotides: 7. There are 18 residues in the CDR3. Germline CDR1 and CDR2: SGHVS and FNYEAQ. Drawing the rest from reference TRBV7-6 and TRBJ2-1, the complete variable domain is GAGVSQSPRYKVTKRGQDVALRCDPISGHVSLYWYRQALGQGPEFLTYFNYEAQQDKSGLPNDRFSAERPEGSISTLTIQRTEQRDSAMYRCASSLALTSGASYNEQFFGPGTRLTVL.

The chain links TRBV2 to TRBJ2-5; 7 bases map to TRBD1. V lost 3 bases, J lost 2 bases, and 3 bases stayed unmatched. Germline V gene sequence: CDR1 SNHLY, CDR2 FYNNEI. The CDR3 covers 14 residues. CDR3 DNA: TGTGCCAGCAGTGAGGTCAGGGGGCAAGAGACCCAGTACTTC. It specifies CASSEVRGQETQYF. Using reference TRBV2 and TRBJ2-5 for the parts outside the CDR3, the full variable domain is EPEVTQTPSHQVTQMGQEVILRCVPISNHLYFYWYRQILGQKVEFLVSFYNNEISEKSEIFDDQFSVERPDGSNFTLKIRSTKLEDSAMYFCASSEVRGQETQYFGPGTRLLVL.

The rearrangement uses TRBV5-4 and TRBJ2-3; D is perhaps TRBD2 (6 bases). CDR3 length: 14 amino acids. Germline V gene sequence: CDR1 SGHNT, CDR2 YYREEE (reference sequence). Trimming left V 4 bases short and J 3 bases short, with 12 bases between. The CDR3 DNA reads as TGTGCCAGCAGCCCTCGGGCGGGGACAGATACGCAGTATTTT. This codes for CASSPRAGTDTQYF.

The chain couples TRBV6-4 to TRBJ2-1, with 9 bases aligning to TRBD1. Looked up from germline, CDR1 is MRHNA and CDR2 is SNTAGT. The CDR3 sequence is 14 residues long. After removal of 7 bases from V and 6 bases from J, the junction contained 7 bases not matched to a gene. The CDR3 reads CASIGGTGINEQFF. Written as DNA, the CDR3 is TGTGCCAGCATCGGGGGGACAGGGATCAATGAGCAGTTCTTC.

This chain links TRBV7-9 with TRBJ2-2, with TRBD2 identical over 12 bases. The CDR3 consists of 16 residues. Germline-derived CDR1 and CDR2 are SEHNR and FQNEAQ (reference sequence). Trimming cost V 3 bases and J 5 bases; bases outside gene matches: 4. CDR3 bases: TGTGCCAGCAGCTTCCGGACTAGCGGGGTAACCGGGGAGCTGTTTTTT. This translates into CASSFRTSGVTGELFF.

The chain is built from TRBV11-3 and TRBJ2-5, with 8 nucleotides matching TRBD2. The germline gives CDR1 SGHNT, CDR2 YENEEA. Germline trimming cut 2 bases from V and 4 bases from J; bases unmatched to any gene: 9. The CDR3 is 16 residues long. CDR3 sequence (DNA): TGTGCCAGCAGCTTATCGGCGGGGGGCAGTGGAGAGACCCAGTACTTC. Its protein product is CASSLSAGGSGETQYF.

The genes are TRBV5-4 and TRBJ2-7, with a weak D call TRBD2 (6 bases). Trimming left V 3 bases short and J 9 bases short, with 19 bases between. Germline V CDR1 and CDR2: SGHNT, YYREEE (reference sequence). The CDR3 is 14 amino acids. For the CDR3, the DNA is TGTGCCAGCAGCTCCCCGGACTACAACCCTAGGCAGTACTTC. Residues: CASSSPDYNPRQYF.

J is TRBJ1-1 and V is TRBV29-1; tentatively, D is TRBD1 (6 bases). In germline, CDR1 is SQVTM, CDR2 ANQGSEA. The CDR3 has 13 amino acids. V lost 5 bases to trimming and J lost 4 bases, with 14 bases between them. This CDR3 is CSVPGRGSTEAFF. The CDR3 DNA reads as TGCAGCGTTCCGGGGAGGGGGAGCACTGAAGCTTTCTTT. The whole variable domain, filled in from reference TRBV29-1 and TRBJ1-1, reads SAVISQKPSRDICQRGTSLTIQCQVDSQVTMMFWYRQQPGQSLTLIATANQGSEATYESGFVIDKFPISRPNLTFSTLTVSNMSPEDSSIYLCSVPGRGSTEAFFGQGTRLTVV.

The chain joins TRBV3-1 (or the pseudogene TRBV3-2) to TRBJ2-7, with D tentatively TRBD2 (6 bases). The V gene's germline CDR1 is LGHDT and CDR2 YNNKEL (reference sequence). CDR3 size: 14 residues. Trimming removed 2 bases from V and 7 bases from J, with 15 bases in between. As DNA, the CDR3 is TGTGCCAGCAGCCAAAGGAGGGACCGGCGGGAGCAGTACTTC. Protein: CASSQRRDRREQYF.

The chain couples TRBV7-3 to TRBJ2-6; 11 positions agree with TRBD1. The CDR3 has 21 amino acids. V shed 5 bases, J shed 0 bases, and the junction held 15 bases outside the gene matches. Germline CDR1 and CDR2: SGHTA and FQGTGA. Here the CDR3 reads CASSPRTGGGPSLSGANVLTF. The CDR3 DNA sequence: TGTGCCAGCAGCCCCCGGACAGGGGGCGGACCTAGTCTCTCTGGGGCCAACGTCCTGACTTTC. The full variable domain, in which reference TRBV7-3 and TRBJ2-6 provide the parts outside the CDR3, is GAGVSQTPSNKVTEKGKYVELRCDPISGHTALYWYRQSLGQGPEFLIYFQGTGAADDSGLPNDRFFAVRPEGSVSTLKIQRTERGDSAVYLCASSPRTGGGPSLSGANVLTFGAGSRLTVL.

This chain connects TRBV6-1 to TRBJ2-5; D may be TRBD2 (5 bases). V lost 3 bases to trimming and J lost 1 base, with 12 bases between them. The CDR3 covers 15 residues. Looked up from germline, CDR1 is MNHNS and CDR2 is SASEGT. CDR3 sequence reads: CASSERAYGQETQYF. CDR3 coding DNA: TGTGCCAGCAGTGAGAGGGCCTACGGCCAAGAGACCCAGTACTTC.

The table lists this clone with many counts. The genes are TRBV10-3 and TRBJ2-7, with D maybe TRBD2 (5 bases). The CDR3 consists of 13 residues. With 3 bases removed from V and 0 bases from J, the gap between germline ends came to 6 bases. CDR1 is ENHRY and CDR2 is SYGVKD in the germline V gene. CDR3 sequence: CAISERDSYEQYF. In DNA, the CDR3 is TGTGCCATCAGTGAACGGGACTCCTACGAGCAGTACTTC.

This rearrangement joins TRBV5-6 to TRBJ2-7, with 8 nucleotides matching TRBD1. Germline V lookup: CDR1 SGHDT, CDR2 YYEEEE. This CDR3 is 14 amino acids long. V dropped 3 bases and J dropped 5; count of bases not matched to a gene: 7. CDR3 protein: CASSSGQGLNEQYF. DNA of the CDR3: TGTGCCAGCAGCTCAGGACAGGGCTTAAACGAGCAGTACTTC.

The chain combines TRBV12-5 with TRBJ2-1, with 12 nucleotides matching TRBD2. The CDR3 runs 20 residues. With 7 bases clipped from V and 0 bases from J, the junction kept 16 bases outside the gene matches. Germline V gene sequence: CDR1 LGHNT, CDR2 FRNRAP. The DNA of the CDR3 is TGTGCTAGTGCCCAGGTAATTGGACTAGCGGGGAAAAGCTCCTACAATGAGCAGTTCTTC. Translating gives CASAQVIGLAGKSSYNEQFF.

This sequence joins TRBV28 and TRBJ1-1; 10 bases match TRBD1. This CDR3 is 21 amino acids long. Germline assignment: CDR1 MDHEN and CDR2 SYDVKM. With V trimmed by 7 bases and J by 1 base, 24 bases remained unmatched. CDR3 DNA sequence: TGTGCCAGCAAAGATAGATCGAGAGAATACCGACAGGGGGCCTGGAACACTGAAGCTTTCTTT. This encodes CASKDRSREYRQGAWNTEAFF.

The sample holds one count of this clone. CDR3 protein: CASSLGGQGREKLFF. CDR3 nucleotides: TGTGCCAGCAGCTTAGGGGGACAGGGCCGTGAAAAACTGTTTTTT. The rearrangement joins TRBV11-2 to TRBJ1-4; TRBD1 matches at 9 bases. The germline V gene encodes CDR1 SGHAT and CDR2 FQNNGV. The CDR3 is 15 amino acids. V lost 1 base and J lost 7; bases outside the gene matches: 4. Complete variable domain (other parts from reference TRBV11-2 and TRBJ1-4): EAGVAQSPRYKIIEKRQSVAFWCNPISGHATLYWYQQILGQGPKLLIQFQNNGVVDDSQLPKDRFSAERLKGVDSTLKIQPAKLEDSAVYLCASSLGGQGREKLFFGSGTQLSVL.

This clone showed up just once. The rearrangement uses TRBV28 and TRBJ1-4, with 9 bases matching TRBD1. Germline V CDR1 and CDR2: MDHEN, SYDVKM. The CDR3 is 15 amino acids. V dropped 5 bases and J dropped 5; count of bases not matched to a gene: 6. CDR3 sequence reads: CASSVPGQGNEKLFF. The CDR3, as DNA: TGTGCCAGCAGTGTCCCTGGACAGGGGAATGAAAAACTGTTTTTT.

The gene calls are TRBV10-3 and TRBJ1-6; no firm D call. The CDR3 sequence is 15 residues long. V was pared by 2 bases and J by 8 bases, with 13 bases between. Germline V gene lookup returns CDR1 ENHRY and CDR2 SYGVKD. CDR3 amino acids: CAISEGLRADSPLHF. As DNA, the CDR3 is TGTGCCATCAGTGAGGGTCTCCGAGCTGATTCACCCCTCCACTTT.